These 27 T cell receptor beta chains were sequenced from one sample in a study of PD-L1 blockade in urothelial cancer. Clones were sequenced by immunoSEQ multiplex PCR, and TCRdb holds only the in-frame ones, with some missing. There are about 52,000 clones in the sample; around 79% occur only once, and roughly 4% lies in the top ten. Time point specified: pretreatment peripheral blood. The sample here was PBMCs, taken around atezolizumab (anti-PD-L1) treatment. These receptors came from an older man with urothelial cancer.

The rearrangement uses TRBV11-2 and TRBJ2-7, with 12 bases aligning to TRBD2. V lost 5 bases to trimming and J lost 3 bases; unmatched junction nucleotides: 8. In germline, CDR1 is SGHAT, CDR2 FQNNGV. The CDR3 is 16 residues long. The CDR3 bases are TGTGCCAGCAGCACCCAGACTAGCGGGAGATACTACGAGCAGTACTTC. Translation: CASSTQTSGRYYEQYF.

Only one count was recorded for this clone. The chain uses TRBV18 and TRBJ2-7; 7 bases match TRBD1. This CDR3 has 15 residues. Germline CDR1 reads KGHSH; CDR2 reads LQKENI. Trimming removed 3 bases from V and 3 bases from J; junction bases left unmatched: 8. DNA of the CDR3: TGTGCCAGCTCACCCCGGGACAGACAAATCTACGAGCAGTACTTC. Encoded protein: CASSPRDRQIYEQYF.

The chain carries TRBV6-4 and TRBJ2-1; TRBD2 aligns across 9 bases. Per germline, CDR1 MRHNA and CDR2 SNTAGT. This CDR3 is built from 12 residues. V shed 3 bases, J shed 10 bases, and the junction held 1 base outside the gene matches. In DNA form, the CDR3 reads TGTGCCAGCAGTGAAAGCGGGGGGGAGCAGTTCTTC. Amino acids: CASSESGGEQFF.

The CDR3 sequence: CASSLDRSSGNTIYF. CDR3 nucleotide sequence: TGTGCCAGCAGCTTGGACAGATCCTCTGGAAACACCATATATTTT. J is TRBJ1-3 and V is TRBV5-5; no firm D call. The germline gives CDR1 SGHKS, CDR2 YYEKEE (reference sequence). V was shortened by 0 bases and J by 0 bases, with 7 bases between the two germline ends. The length of the CDR3 is 15 residues.

The gene calls are TRBV9 and TRBJ2-1; 11 bases line up with TRBD2. The length of the CDR3 is 17 residues. Germline V lookup: CDR1 SGDLS, CDR2 YYNGEE. V was pared by 0 bases and J by 8 bases, with 10 bases of the junction left unmatched. In nucleotides, the CDR3 is TGTGCCAGCAGCGTAGGGCGGGTCACTAGCGGGAGAGATGAGCAGTTCTTC. Translating it yields CASSVGRVTSGRDEQFF.

The chain recombines TRBV27 with TRBJ2-1, with a possible D match to TRBD2 (5 bases). Between the trimmed V and J ends, which lost 3 bases and 6 bases, there was a span of 12 bases. The CDR3 is made up of 14 amino acids. CDR1 MNHEY and CDR2 SMNVEV come from the germline V gene (reference sequence). CDR3 nucleotides: TGTGCCAGCAGTTTCCGGGCTAGCTCCAATGAGCAGTTCTTC. It is translated as CASSFRASSNEQFF.

Points on this clone: The sample has other DNA sequences that encode this CDR3 too. The chain carries TRBV19 and TRBJ1-3, with D possibly TRBD1 on 5 matching bases. CDR3 size: 15 residues. Trimming stripped 4 bases from V and 3 bases from J, with 13 bases between. The germline CDR1 and CDR2 sequences are LNHDA and SQIVND (reference sequence). CDR3 protein: CASSTRQGGGNTIYF. In DNA form, the CDR3 reads TGTGCCAGTAGTACGAGGCAGGGTGGTGGAAACACCATATATTTT.

This clone was seen a few times. The chain links TRBV19 to TRBJ1-1, with D perhaps TRBD1 (6 bases). The V gene lost 7 bases and the J gene lost 9 bases, with 12 bases spanning the gap. The CDR3 totals 11 residues. The germline V gene encodes CDR1 LNHDA and CDR2 SQIVND (reference sequence). The CDR3 bases are TGTGCCAGTACCACAGGGAGACAAGCTTTCTTT. Protein: CASTTGRQAFF.

V is TRBV7-3 and J is TRBJ2-2, with 7 bases lining up with TRBD1. Germline values: CDR1 SGHTA, CDR2 FQGTGA. V dropped 5 bases and J dropped 4; count of bases not matched to a gene: 4. CDR3 length: 14 amino acids. This chain's CDR3 is CASSPGTATGELFF. In DNA form, the CDR3 reads TGTGCCAGCAGCCCTGGGACAGCCACCGGGGAGCTGTTTTTT.

This clone was counted a single time. The CDR3 DNA sequence: TGCGCCAGCAGCCTCTCCTCCGGGACTAGCGGGAGTTTGGGTAAACGGGGTACGCAGTATTTT. This encodes CASSLSSGTSGSLGKRGTQYF. The chain is built from TRBV4-1 and TRBJ2-3; TRBD2 matches at 14 bases. J lost 8 bases, V lost 4 bases, and 23 bases had no gene match. CDR1 and CDR2 (germline): MGHRA, YSYEKL. This CDR3 spans 21 amino acids.

About this clone itself: A read error may account for a junction end that differs from germline. The rearrangement links TRBV11-1 to TRBJ2-3; 7 positions agree with TRBD1. Germline lookup yields CDR1 SGHAT and CDR2 FQDESV (reference sequence). This CDR3 has 12 amino acids. CDR3 bases: TGTGCCAGCAGCCAGGACAGGCGGTCCGGGGTTTTT. Protein product: CASSQDRRSGVF.

There are a few counts of this clone. The chain combines TRBV7-8 with TRBJ2-2; D remains unclear. Germline V gene data show CDR1 as SGHVS and CDR2 as FQNEAQ. The CDR3 is made up of 17 amino acids. Trimming took off 6 bases at V and 0 bases at J, with 17 bases between the two ends. The CDR3 sequence is CASRRTAAAANTGELFF. CDR3 nucleotide sequence: TGTGCCAGCAGACGAACCGCGGCAGCAGCGAACACCGGGGAGCTGTTTTTT.

V and J are TRBV19 and TRBJ2-5, with 8 positions matching TRBD1. Germline V gene sequence: CDR1 LNHDA, CDR2 SQIVND (reference sequence). J was trimmed by 2 bases and V by 3 bases; bases with no gene match: 5. The CDR3 runs to 15 residues. CDR3 protein: CASSIYGTGQETQYF. Written as DNA, the CDR3 is TGTGCCAGTAGTATTTATGGGACAGGACAAGAGACCCAGTACTTC.

The chain carries TRBV6-1 and TRBJ1-2; D is unresolved. In germline, CDR1 is MNHNS, CDR2 SASEGT. The germline V and J ends were trimmed by 4 bases and 6 bases, with 15 bases remaining between them. The CDR3 loop spans 14 amino acids. CDR3 nucleotides: TGTGCCAGCAGTGTCGCCTCGGGTCTTGATGGCTACACCTTC. Protein sequence: CASSVASGLDGYTF.

The table lists this clone with a few counts. V and J are TRBV27 and TRBJ2-7; TRBD1 agrees at 9 bases. V dropped 2 bases and J dropped 5; count of bases not matched to a gene: 7. The CDR3 loop spans 15 amino acids. The germline CDR1 and CDR2 sequences are MNHEY and SMNVEV (reference sequence). CDR3 DNA: TGTGCCAGCAGTTTAGACAGGGGGACTTGGAACGAGCAGTACTTC. It yields the protein CASSLDRGTWNEQYF.

As concerns this clone: This CDR3 is also generated by other DNA sequences in the sample. The chain links TRBV28 to TRBJ1-6, with TRBD1 as a possible D gene (5 bases). Looked up from germline, CDR1 is MDHEN and CDR2 is SYDVKM. The CDR3 spans 16 residues. Trimming removed 4 bases from V and 3 bases from J, with 13 bases in between. CDR3 sequence: CASSWSQGGYNSPLHF. In DNA form, the CDR3 reads TGTGCCAGCAGTTGGTCCCAGGGCGGCTATAATTCACCCCTCCACTTT.

J is TRBJ2-3 and V is TRBV5-4, with a weak D call TRBD2 (6 bases). V shed 3 bases and J shed 2 bases, with 13 bases lying between them. Germline values: CDR1 SGHNT, CDR2 YYREEE (reference sequence). CDR3 length equals 15 residues. The CDR3 is CASSSRLVHTDTQYF. Here the CDR3 DNA reads TGTGCCAGCAGCTCCAGACTAGTCCACACAGATACGCAGTATTTT.

V gene TRBV10-3 combines with J gene TRBJ2-5; D might be TRBD1 (6 bases). In germline, CDR1 is ENHRY, CDR2 SYGVKD. Between the trimmed V and J ends, which lost 6 bases and 7 bases, there was a span of 15 bases. The length of the CDR3 is 13 residues. The CDR3 bases are TGTGCCATCAGGCGGACAGCCGCTGGGACCCAGTACTTC. Its translation: CAIRRTAAGTQYF.

The V gene is TRBV15, the J gene TRBJ2-5; 9 positions match TRBD1. Per germline, CDR1 LNHNV and CDR2 YYDKDF (reference sequence). The CDR3 runs 14 residues. The V and J ends lost 5 bases and 1 base, in that order; junction bases with no gene match: 2. The CDR3 region is CATSGQGSQETQYF. In DNA, the CDR3 is TGTGCCACCAGCGGACAGGGGAGCCAAGAGACCCAGTACTTC.

This rearrangement joins TRBV7-8 to TRBJ2-1, with 10 bases that match TRBD2. This CDR3 is 15 amino acids long. CDR1 SGHVS and CDR2 FQNEAQ come from the germline V gene. The V and J ends lost 8 bases and 5 bases, in that order; junction bases with no gene match: 9. DNA of the CDR3: TGTGCCAGCCGCCCTGGACTAGCGGATAACAATGAGCAGTTCTTC. Encoded protein: CASRPGLADNNEQFF.

This chain links TRBV19 with TRBJ2-3, with 8 bases fitting TRBD2. Germline CDR1 reads LNHDA; CDR2 reads SQIVND (reference sequence). V trimming: 2 bases; J trimming: 2 bases; junction bases outside the gene matches: 6. The CDR3 length is 16 residues. CDR3 bases: TGTGCCAGTAGTATACCGAGCGGGGGTTCCACAGATACGCAGTATTTT. The encoded protein is CASSIPSGGSTDTQYF.

This clone was observed once. The chain joins TRBV14 to TRBJ2-2; weak D call: TRBD2 (5 bases). Trimming took 0 bases from V and 3 from J, leaving 11 bases between them. Per the germline V gene, CDR1 is SGHDN and CDR2 is FVKESK. The CDR3 has 16 amino acids. The CDR3 coding sequence is TGTGCCAGCAGCCAAGATGCGCGGGCCGACACCGGGGAGCTGTTTTTT. Protein product: CASSQDARADTGELFF.

The genes are TRBV6-1 and TRBJ2-5; D might be TRBD1 (6 bases). Trimming left V 4 bases short and J 1 base short, with 16 bases between. Germline lookup yields CDR1 MNHNS and CDR2 SASEGT. This CDR3 is 16 amino acids long. DNA for the CDR3: TGTGCCAGCAGTGTAAACCTACAGACAGGCCAAGAGACCCAGTACTTC. It codes for CASSVNLQTGQETQYF.

The V and J genes are TRBV2 and TRBJ1-2; D unresolved. The germline CDR1 and CDR2 sequences are SNHLY and FYNNEI. The CDR3 totals 14 residues. Between the trimmed V and J ends, which lost 1 base and 6 bases, there was a span of 12 bases. The CDR3 nucleotides read TGTGCCAGCAGTGAAGAGCGGACGGCTAATGGCTACACCTTC. It translates to CASSEERTANGYTF.

The gene calls are TRBV4-1 and TRBJ2-7; 7 bases match TRBD1. J lost 0 bases, V lost 9 bases, and 5 bases had no gene match. This CDR3 comprises 13 residues. From germline, CDR1 is MGHRA and CDR2 YSYEKL. CDR3 residues: CASAKGASYEQYF. CDR3 nucleotide sequence: TGCGCCAGTGCAAAGGGGGCCTCCTACGAGCAGTACTTC.

In nucleotides, the CDR3 is TGTGCCAGCAGCACTGGACAAGGACAAGAGACCCAGTACTTC. Amino acid sequence: CASSTGQGQETQYF. V and J are TRBV7-9 and TRBJ2-5; D is possibly TRBD1 (5 bases). Germline values: CDR1 SEHNR, CDR2 FQNEAQ (reference sequence). V dropped 5 bases and J dropped 2 bases, with 12 bases sitting between them. This CDR3 has 14 residues.

The chain combines TRBV7-9 with TRBJ1-2; 10 bases align to TRBD1. The V and J ends lost 4 bases and 4 bases, in that order; junction bases with no gene match: 3. Looked up from germline, CDR1 is SEHNR and CDR2 is FQNEAQ (reference sequence). This CDR3 region has 14 residues. For the CDR3, the DNA is TGTGCCAGCAGCTCGGGACAGGGGATCTATGGCTACACCTTC. Translating gives CASSSGQGIYGYTF.